One sample yielded the 13 T cell receptor beta chains listed below, sequenced in a study of blood T cell repertoires in COVID-19. Produced via immunoSEQ multiplex PCR; TCRdb's table is partial and in-frame only. Seen here are about 160,000 clones, roughly 83% observed once, and the top ten hold 4.4%. The sequenced sample was PBMCs or T cells enriched from blood (not recorded which). These receptors all stem from a woman between 50 and 59 years old who had recovered from COVID-19.

This chain uses TRBV7-2 with TRBJ1-1; possible D gene TRBD1, 5 bases. Looked up from germline, CDR1 is SGHTA and CDR2 is FQGNSA. This CDR3 spans 15 amino acids. Trimming took off 5 bases at V and 4 bases at J, with 17 bases between the two ends. The CDR3 spells CASSLIQGGLTEAFF. In nucleotides, the CDR3 is TGTGCCAGCAGCCTTATCCAGGGAGGACTCACTGAAGCTTTCTTT.

This clone was counted only a few times. J is TRBJ1-6 and V is TRBV29-1, with 9 positions matching TRBD1. The CDR3 sequence is 14 residues long. The ends lost 7 bases at V and 7 bases at J; junction bases unmatched: 8. Germline V CDR1 and CDR2: SQVTM, ANQGSEA. This CDR3 reads CSASAGTGNSPLHF. CDR3 DNA sequence: TGCAGCGCATCCGCCGGGACAGGGAATTCACCCCTCCACTTT.

In its sample, this clone was seen a few times. The chain combines TRBV6-5 with TRBJ2-7; 7 bases match TRBD1. The CDR3 runs 11 residues. V lost 6 bases and J lost 6; bases outside the gene matches: 2. CDR1 is MNHEY, CDR2 SVGAGI, per germline. In nucleotides, the CDR3 is TGTGCCAGCAGGTCAGGGGGCGAGCAGTACGTC. Protein sequence: CASRSGGEQYV.

This chain uses TRBV1 with TRBJ2-7; the tabulated D call, TRBD2, remains unverified against the DNA. TRBV1 corresponds to a pseudogene. CDR3 length equals 15 residues. In DNA form, the CDR3 reads TGCACCAGCAGCCAAGAAGGACTAGCGGACTACGAGCAGTACGTC. Amino acids: CTSSQEGLADYEQYV.

V usage is TRBV2 and J usage is TRBJ2-2, with a weak D call TRBD1 (5 bases). CDR1 and CDR2 (germline): SNHLY, FYNNEI. Trimming cost V 3 bases and J 5 bases, with 16 bases left between them. This CDR3 comprises 16 residues. In DNA form, the CDR3 reads TGTGCCAGCAGTGAGGTTAGACTGGGGCGGACCGGGGAGCTGTTTTTT. Translated, it gives CASSEVRLGRTGELFF.

V is TRBV28 and J is TRBJ1-1; D remains ambiguous. The germline V gene encodes CDR1 MDHEN and CDR2 SYDVKM. The CDR3 extends over 13 amino acids. The ends were cut back, 7 bases at V and 3 bases at J, with 12 bases in the middle. For the CDR3, the DNA is TGTGCCAGCACCAAACACCGGGACACTGAAGCTTTCTTT. Translation gives CASTKHRDTEAFF. The full variable domain, its missing parts supplied by reference TRBV28 and TRBJ1-1, is DVKVTQSSRYLVKRTGEKVFLECVQDMDHENMFWYRQDPGLGLRLIYFSYDVKMKEKGDIPEGYSVSREKKERFSLILESASTNQTSMYLCASTKHRDTEAFFGQGTRLTVV.

This clone has only a few counts. CDR3 residues: CASSIAGEPSGNTIYF. The DNA for the CDR3 is TGTGCCAGTAGTATAGCCGGAGAACCGTCTGGAAACACCATATATTTT. This chain connects TRBV19 to TRBJ1-3, with D unclear. V was shortened by 1 base and J by 1 base, with 11 bases between the two germline ends. CDR1 is LNHDA, CDR2 SQIVND, per germline (reference sequence). The CDR3 sequence is 16 residues long.

The genes are TRBV18 and TRBJ1-2, with D tentatively TRBD1 (5 bases). Trimming shortened V by 1 base and J by 6 bases, and 9 bases separated the two germline ends. Germline V gene lookup returns CDR1 KGHSH and CDR2 LQKENI. The CDR3 covers 13 residues. The CDR3 DNA reads as TGTGCCAGCTCACCACAATCGGGGGATGGCTACACCTTC. Amino acid sequence: CASSPQSGDGYTF.

The V gene is TRBV5-1, the J gene TRBJ2-1; 12 bases match TRBD2. This CDR3 is 16 amino acids long. V shed 0 bases and J 9 bases; nucleotides not matched to a gene: 7. Germline V lookup: CDR1 SGHRS, CDR2 YFSETQ. The CDR3 DNA reads TGCGCCAGCAGCTTGGCCCCTCTAGCGGGGGGGGGTGAGCAGTTCTTC. Translated, it gives CASSLAPLAGGGEQFF.

This clone has only a few counts. V usage is TRBV6-2 or TRBV6-3 and J usage is TRBJ1-5, with 8 nucleotides matching TRBD1. This CDR3 has 15 amino acids. Germline V gene lookup returns CDR1 MNHEY and CDR2 SVGEGT. V was pared by 2 bases and J by 5 bases, with 5 bases of the junction left unmatched. The CDR3 nucleotides are TGTGCCAGCAGTTACGGCAGGGGGCGCGATCAGCCCCAGCATTTT. Its translation is CASSYGRGRDQPQHF.

This clone was observed a single time. This chain joins TRBV27 and TRBJ2-1; D might be TRBD2 (5 bases). Germline V gene data show CDR1 as MNHEY and CDR2 as SMNVEV (reference sequence). The CDR3 spans 16 residues. The ends were cut back, 0 bases at V and 2 bases at J, with 11 bases in the middle. Written as DNA, the CDR3 is TGTGCCAGCAGTTTATCTGCGGGTCCACCCTACAATGAGCAGTTCTTC. Amino acids: CASSLSAGPPYNEQFF.

This chain links TRBV27 with TRBJ1-5; 7 nucleotides match TRBD1. The V and J ends lost 5 bases and 1 base, in that order; junction bases with no gene match: 5. The CDR3 is 15 amino acids. Per the germline V gene, CDR1 is MNHEY and CDR2 is SMNVEV (reference sequence). The CDR3 loop reads CASSLTGMSNQPQHF. The CDR3, as DNA: TGTGCCAGCAGTCTGACAGGGATGAGCAATCAGCCCCAGCATTTT.

This clone was picked up one time. The chain is built from TRBV6-5 and TRBJ1-1; D unresolved. V dropped 6 bases and J dropped 9 bases, with 8 bases sitting between them. This CDR3 has 10 amino acids. Germline CDR1 MNHEY, CDR2 SVGAGI. The CDR3 nucleotides are TGTGCCAGCAGCGACATGAAAGCTTTCTTT. Amino acid sequence: CASSDMKAFF.